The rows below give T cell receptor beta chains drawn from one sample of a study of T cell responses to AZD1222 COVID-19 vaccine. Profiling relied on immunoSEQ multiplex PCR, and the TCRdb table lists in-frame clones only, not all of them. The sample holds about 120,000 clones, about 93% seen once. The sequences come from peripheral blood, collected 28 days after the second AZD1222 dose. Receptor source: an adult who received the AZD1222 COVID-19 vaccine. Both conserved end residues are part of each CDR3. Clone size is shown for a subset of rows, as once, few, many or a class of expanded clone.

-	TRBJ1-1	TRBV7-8	CASSSWGAGTEAFF
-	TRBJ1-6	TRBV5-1	CASSSSAGISYNSPLHF
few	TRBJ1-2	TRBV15	CATSTRTGNYGYTF
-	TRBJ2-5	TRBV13	CASSPLAGGAETQYF
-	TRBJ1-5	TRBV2	CASSVEWSSNQPQHF
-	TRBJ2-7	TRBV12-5	CASGSGLAGTYEQYF
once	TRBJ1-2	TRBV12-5	CASGLPRQGNGYTF
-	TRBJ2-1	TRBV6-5	CASRDSFPLGEQFF
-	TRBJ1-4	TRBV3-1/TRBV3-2	CASSQGSEKLFF
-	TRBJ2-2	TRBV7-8	CASSSSGANTGELFF
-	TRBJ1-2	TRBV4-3	CASSQGFGQGEGYTF
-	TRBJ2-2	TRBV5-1	CASSPASVANTGELFF
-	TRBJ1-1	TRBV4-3	CASSQDLRGMNTEAFF
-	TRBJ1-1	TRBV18	CASSPDRGLKNTEAFF
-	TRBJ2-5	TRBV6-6	CASSPGLGVSKTQYF
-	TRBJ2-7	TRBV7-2	CASSPPSGSGEQYF
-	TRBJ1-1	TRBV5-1	CASSTPPNTEAFF
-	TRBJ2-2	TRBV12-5	CASGLRTQLNTGELFF
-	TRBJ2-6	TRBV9	CASSKAHRASGANVLTF
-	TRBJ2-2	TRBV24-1	CATSVGTAAGELFF
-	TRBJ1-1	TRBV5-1	CASSLGPTMNTEAFF
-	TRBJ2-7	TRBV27	CASSFEGYSAYEQYF